Below are 32 T cell receptor beta chains sequenced from a single sample in a study of cytomegalovirus exposure and HLA in healthy donors. The PCR used 60 Vbeta and 13 Jbeta primers. TCRdb's copy holds only in-frame clones and misses some; the assay was immunoSEQ multiplex PCR. Among about 150,000 clones listed, roughly 70% were seen once. The specimen sequenced was PBMCs. These receptors were collected from a middle-aged woman in good health and CMV-seronegative.

The chain combines TRBV4-2 with TRBJ2-3; 10 nucleotides line up with TRBD2. Germline CDR1 LGHNA, CDR2 YNFKEQ. V lost 2 bases, J lost 7 bases, and 12 bases stayed unmatched. This CDR3 is built from 17 residues. The CDR3 region has the DNA TGTGCCAGCAGCCAATCTAGATCCGGGACTAGCGTATATACGCAGTATTTT. This sequence encodes CASSQSRSGTSVYTQYF.

The genes are TRBV5-1 and TRBJ2-5; no firm D call. V was shortened by 0 bases and J by 5 bases, with 11 bases between the two germline ends. The CDR3 totals 14 residues. Germline values: CDR1 SGHRS, CDR2 YFSETQ. CDR3 sequence (DNA): TGCGCCAGCAGCTTGGGCTTAGCTATGGAGACCCAGTACTTC. This sequence encodes CASSLGLAMETQYF.

The V call is TRBV5-4, the J call TRBJ2-3; TRBD2 aligns across 12 bases. J lost 0 bases, V lost 0 bases, and 8 bases had no gene match. This CDR3 is built from 19 residues. Looked up from germline, CDR1 is SGHNT and CDR2 is YYREEE (reference sequence). For the CDR3, the DNA is TGTGCCAGCAGCTTGGGTGTTCTAGCGGGGGGGCTTAGCACAGATACGCAGTATTTT. Translated: CASSLGVLAGGLSTDTQYF.

The V gene is TRBV19, the J gene TRBJ1-2; a possible D gene is TRBD1 (6 bases). Trimming took off 0 bases at V and 0 bases at J, with 11 bases between the two ends. This CDR3 has 16 amino acids. The germline V gene has CDR1 LNHDA and CDR2 SQIVND (reference sequence). CDR3 protein: CASSIEPGQTNYGYTF. Written as DNA, the CDR3 is TGTGCCAGTAGTATAGAACCTGGACAGACTAACTATGGCTACACCTTC.

The genes are TRBV10-1 and TRBJ2-3; possibly TRBD1 for D (5 bases). Between the trimmed V and J ends, which lost 3 bases and 3 bases, there was a span of 10 bases. Germline V gene lookup returns CDR1 WNHNN and CDR2 SYGVQD (reference sequence). CDR3 length: 14 residues. The CDR3 nucleotides read TGCGCCAGCAGTGATGCAGGGCCGACAGATACGCAGTATTTT. Translation gives CASSDAGPTDTQYF.

The rearrangement uses TRBV2 and TRBJ1-1; perhaps TRBD1 as D (5 bases). The CDR3 is made up of 13 amino acids. The germline V gene encodes CDR1 SNHLY and CDR2 FYNNEI. Trimming pared 6 bases from V and 0 bases from J, leaving 8 bases between. The CDR3 loop is CASRQEMNTEAFF. CDR3 nucleotide sequence: TGTGCCAGCAGACAGGAAATGAACACTGAAGCTTTCTTT.

On this clone itself: The same CDR3 is also encoded by other DNA sequences in this sample. The rearrangement links TRBV27 to TRBJ1-1; 10 bases agree with TRBD1. The V gene end was trimmed by 6 bases and the J gene end by 8 bases; junction bases not matched to a gene: 6. CDR1 and CDR2 (germline): MNHEY, SMNVEV (reference sequence). The CDR3 runs to 13 residues. The CDR3, as DNA: TGTGCCAGCAGCTGGGGACAGGGGACAGAAGCTTTCTTT. Its translation: CASSWGQGTEAFF.

The gene calls are TRBV5-1 and TRBJ2-5; 9 nucleotides agree with TRBD1. The junction had 5 bases not matched to a gene; V was cut back by 4 bases and J by 7 bases. Germline values: CDR1 SGHRS, CDR2 YFSETQ. The CDR3 loop spans 13 amino acids. CDR3 sequence: CASSGTDRGTQYF. The CDR3 coding sequence is TGCGCCAGCAGCGGAACGGACAGGGGGACCCAGTACTTC.

The J gene is TRBJ1-2, the V gene TRBV5-4, with 7 bases lining up with TRBD1. The CDR3 contains 12 residues. The V gene end was trimmed by 4 bases and the J gene end by 6 bases; junction bases not matched to a gene: 3. Germline loops: CDR1 SGHNT, CDR2 YYREEE (reference sequence). The CDR3 sequence is CASSQTGHGYTF. CDR3 nucleotides: TGTGCCAGCAGCCAGACAGGGCATGGCTACACCTTC.

The chain combines TRBV6-5 with TRBJ1-5; no firm D call. V lost 5 bases, J lost 1 base, and 9 bases lay in between. CDR3 size: 14 residues. The V gene's germline CDR1 is MNHEY and CDR2 SVGAGI. The CDR3 DNA reads TGTGCCAGCAGTCCGTTGACAAGCAATCAGCCCCAGCATTTT. This sequence encodes CASSPLTSNQPQHF.

The chain is built from TRBV7-9 and TRBJ2-7, with 7 bases that match TRBD1. Germline values: CDR1 SEHNR, CDR2 FQNEAQ (reference sequence). CDR3 length equals 14 residues. With V trimmed by 8 bases and J by 0 bases, 7 bases remained unmatched. The CDR3 region is CASVNQGDSYEQYF. CDR3 sequence (DNA): TGTGCCAGCGTTAATCAGGGGGACTCCTACGAGCAGTACTTC.

The V gene is TRBV27, the J gene TRBJ2-3; 10 bases match TRBD1. The CDR3 covers 14 residues. The germline V gene has CDR1 MNHEY and CDR2 SMNVEV (reference sequence). Losses at the gene ends were 11 bases for V and 7 bases for J; bases not matched to a gene: 12. Written as DNA, the CDR3 is TGTGCCTCCCTGCCGGGACAGGGGTGGTATACGCAGTATTTT. Amino acid sequence: CASLPGQGWYTQYF.

CDR3 sequence reads: CASSRDPGGDTQYF. In DNA, the CDR3 is TGTGCCAGCAGCAGGGACCCGGGGGGGGATACGCAGTATTTT. The V call is TRBV21-1, the J call TRBJ2-3; TRBD2, the table's D call, lacks a check against the DNA. TRBV21-1 is a documented pseudogene. This CDR3 has 14 amino acids.

Remarks on this clone: One end of the junction is discordant with germline, which a read error may explain. J is TRBJ1-1 and V is TRBV11-2, with D maybe TRBD1 (5 bases). The CDR3 consists of 15 residues. Germline CDR1 reads SGHAT; CDR2 reads FQNNGV. CDR3 nucleotide sequence: TGTGCCAGCACCTTAAGAGGAGGGGTGAACACTGAAGCTTTCTTT. Protein sequence: CASTLRGGVNTEAFF. Filled out from reference TRBV11-2 and TRBJ1-1, the complete variable domain reads EAGVAQSPRYKIIEKRQSVAFWCNPISGHATLYWYQQILGQGPKLLIQFQNNGVVDDSQLPKDRFSAERLKGVDSTLKIQPAKLEDSAVYLCASTLRGGVNTEAFFGQGTRLTVV.

The chain carries TRBV6-1 and TRBJ2-3, with 8 nucleotides matching TRBD1. Looked up from germline, CDR1 is MNHNS and CDR2 is SASEGT. The CDR3 sequence is 15 residues long. V gave up 2 bases and J gave up 1 base; unmatched junction bases: 2. The CDR3 DNA follows: TGTGCCAGCAGTGAACGGGACAGGCGCACAGATACGCAGTATTTT. It yields the protein CASSERDRRTDTQYF.

The CDR3 spells CASSSGTGGFRRDGYTF. The CDR3 nucleotides read TGTGCCAGCAGTTCCGGGACAGGGGGTTTTAGGCGGGATGGCTACACCTTC. This chain connects TRBV27 to TRBJ1-2, with 11 bases fitting TRBD1. Germline-derived CDR1 and CDR2 are MNHEY and SMNVEV (reference sequence). The CDR3 covers 17 residues. Trimming took 4 bases from V and 6 from J; bases not matched to a gene: 13.

This rearrangement joins TRBV27 to TRBJ2-7, with TRBD2 matching over 10 bases. Germline trimming cut 5 bases from V and 2 bases from J; bases unmatched to any gene: 9. This CDR3 is 16 amino acids long. Germline V gene lookup returns CDR1 MNHEY and CDR2 SMNVEV (reference sequence). The CDR3 reads CASSPWTSGVPYEQYF. Written as DNA, the CDR3 is TGTGCCAGCAGTCCCTGGACTAGCGGAGTCCCCTACGAGCAGTACTTC.

The chain couples TRBV7-8 to TRBJ1-2; 10 nucleotides line up with TRBD1. The CDR3 spans 15 residues. From germline, CDR1 is SGHVS and CDR2 FQNEAQ. After removal of 1 base from V and 5 bases from J, the junction contained 4 bases not matched to a gene. The chain's CDR3 is CASSLGTGGGYGYTF. The CDR3 DNA reads as TGTGCCAGCAGCTTAGGGACAGGGGGAGGATATGGCTACACCTTC.

This clone has more than one count but fewer than ten. The rearrangement joins TRBV10-1 to TRBJ1-1; TRBD1 is a possible D gene (6 bases). This CDR3 is 13 amino acids long. The V and J ends lost 2 bases and 5 bases respectively, with 9 bases between them. Germline V CDR1 and CDR2: WNHNN, SYGVQD (reference sequence). As DNA, the CDR3 is TGCGCCAGCAGTGAGGGACAGTTGACTGAAGCTTTCTTT. Translated: CASSEGQLTEAFF.

The rearrangement uses TRBV6-5 and TRBJ1-2; 10 bases match TRBD1. The CDR3 is 14 amino acids. Germline lookup yields CDR1 MNHEY and CDR2 SVGAGI. With 7 bases clipped from V and 8 bases from J, the junction kept 10 bases outside the gene matches. The CDR3 DNA reads as TGTGCCAGCACCCAGACAGGGGGCGCGCGGGGCTACACCTTC. Translated, it gives CASTQTGGARGYTF.

The chain has TRBV28 and TRBJ1-5, with D possibly being TRBD1 (5 bases). Germline assignment: CDR1 MDHEN and CDR2 SYDVKM. The V gene lost 4 bases and the J gene lost 2 bases, with 12 bases spanning the gap. The CDR3 loop spans 15 amino acids. The CDR3 nucleotides are TGTGCCAGCAGTTGGCAGGGAAGGGGCAATCAGCCCCAGCATTTT. Translated, it gives CASSWQGRGNQPQHF.

Regarding this clone: The junction departs from germline at one end; a sequencing error may be responsible. The CDR3 reads CASSPARDSPAPVFGF. The CDR3 DNA sequence: TGTGCCAGCAGTCCCGCTCGGGATTCCCCTGCCCCCGTGTTCGGATTT. The chain couples TRBV6-6 to TRBJ2-3; D might be TRBD2 (5 bases). Germline loops: CDR1 MNHNY, CDR2 SVGAGI (reference sequence). This CDR3 region has 16 residues.

This rearrangement joins TRBV5-1 to TRBJ2-3, with 11 nucleotides matching TRBD2. Losses at the gene ends were 4 bases for V and 4 bases for J; bases not matched to a gene: 8. Germline V gene lookup returns CDR1 SGHRS and CDR2 YFSETQ. The CDR3 totals 16 residues. CDR3 residues: CASSHSNSGGADTQYF. In nucleotides, the CDR3 is TGCGCCAGCAGCCACTCTAATAGCGGGGGGGCAGATACGCAGTATTTT.

This chain joins TRBV5-1 and TRBJ1-2; the D gene is possibly TRBD1 (6 bases). Germline V lookup: CDR1 SGHRS, CDR2 YFSETQ. The CDR3 covers 16 residues. V was cut by 2 bases and J by 4 bases, with 18 bases left in between. The CDR3 nucleotides are TGCGCCAGCAGCTTTCCGGGCTCCCCAGGGGCCTATGGCTACACCTTC. Its translation is CASSFPGSPGAYGYTF.

The table lists this clone with a count of one. The chain has TRBV9 and TRBJ1-5; 8 bases are shared with TRBD1. The CDR3 totals 15 residues. J was trimmed by 3 bases and V by 4 bases; bases with no gene match: 6. CDR1 and CDR2 from the germline V gene are SGDLS and YYNGEE. CDR3 nucleotide sequence: TGTGCCAGCAGCCCCTCGGACAGGGCCAATCAGCCCCAGCATTTT. Translated: CASSPSDRANQPQHF.

This clone appeared once. This rearrangement joins TRBV7-6 to TRBJ2-2, with a possible D match to TRBD2 (5 bases). This CDR3 region has 16 residues. V was trimmed by 5 bases and J by 2 bases, leaving 15 bases between them. Germline V gene lookup returns CDR1 SGHVS and CDR2 FNYEAQ. CDR3 region: CASSPGVTTNTGELFF. The CDR3 region has the DNA TGTGCCAGCAGCCCCGGGGTCACCACCAACACCGGGGAGCTGTTTTTT.

CDR3 residues: CASSSGDRNYGYTF. The CDR3 DNA reads TGCGCCAGCAGCTCAGGAGACAGAAACTATGGCTACACCTTC. The V and J genes are TRBV5-1 and TRBJ1-2; TRBD1 is a possible D gene (5 bases). This CDR3 has 14 amino acids. V lost 3 bases and J 2 bases, leaving 11 bases between the germline ends. Germline values: CDR1 SGHRS, CDR2 YFSETQ.

The rearrangement links TRBV10-1 to TRBJ2-5; a possible D gene is TRBD2 (5 bases). CDR3 length equals 13 residues. In germline, CDR1 is WNHNN, CDR2 SYGVQD (reference sequence). V was trimmed by 8 bases and J by 9 bases, leaving 19 bases between them. The CDR3 spells CASGKGGAGAQYF. The CDR3 nucleotides are TGCGCCAGCGGGAAAGGAGGTGCCGGGGCCCAGTACTTC.

This sequence joins TRBV6-5 and TRBJ2-7; a weak D match, TRBD2 (6 bases). Deletions cut 2 bases from V and 1 base from J, with 9 bases between. The germline V gene encodes CDR1 MNHEY and CDR2 SVGAGI. CDR3 length: 14 residues. CDR3 amino acids: CASSYGGNSYEQYF. The DNA for the CDR3 is TGTGCCAGCAGTTACGGGGGGAATTCCTACGAGCAGTACTTC.

The gene calls are TRBV23-1 and TRBJ2-5, with D perhaps TRBD1 (5 bases). TRBV23-1 is labeled an ORF, and its function is uncertain. CDR3 length: 14 residues. V dropped 0 bases and J dropped 3 bases, with 8 bases sitting between them. The CDR3 sequence is CASSQSRAEETQYF. The DNA for the CDR3 is TGCGCCAGCAGTCAATCCAGGGCAGAAGAGACCCAGTACTTC.

The chain links TRBV15 to TRBJ2-7; perhaps TRBD1 as D (6 bases). Trimming pared 1 base from V and 1 base from J, leaving 20 bases between. CDR3 length: 18 residues. The germline gives CDR1 LNHNV, CDR2 YYDKDF (reference sequence). CDR3 region: CATSRVRTASGVSYEQYF. The CDR3 nucleotides read TGTGCCACCAGCAGAGTTCGCACCGCGTCAGGGGTGTCCTACGAGCAGTACTTC.

The chain recombines TRBV15 with TRBJ1-2; D possibly corresponds to TRBD1 (5 bases). Germline V gene lookup returns CDR1 LNHNV and CDR2 YYDKDF (reference sequence). Trimming removed 5 bases at V and 6 bases at J, with 16 bases between. The CDR3 sequence is 14 residues long. Here the CDR3 reads CATSALGLGDGYTF. CDR3 nucleotides: TGTGCCACCAGCGCCCTCGGATTAGGGGATGGCTACACCTTC. The complete variable domain, with remaining parts taken from reference TRBV15 and TRBJ1-2, reads DAMVIQNPRYQVTQFGKPVTLSCSQTLNHNVMYWYQQKSSQAPKLLFHYYDKDFNNEADTPDNFQSRRPNTSFCFLDIRSPGLGDTAMYLCATSALGLGDGYTFGSGTRLTVV.